This entry describes one TCR beta chain. What it binds is not known. V lost 8 bases to trimming and J lost 5 bases, with 8 bases between them. The CDR3 is made up of 11 amino acids. Sequencing of TCR beta was carried out in blood CD8+ and CD4+ T cells. TEMRA cells were FACS-enriched, unlike CD8+ and CD4+ T cells, which were negatively isolated. This specimen comes from a study of CD8 T cells in Susac syndrome. A quantity of roughly 0.5 to 1 ug RNA underwent reverse transcription using random hexamers. With immunoSEQ multiplex PCR, TCR beta CDR3 was amplified across 54 Vbeta and 13 Jbeta. One entry per CDR3 protein results from TCRdb running MiXCR on the immunoSEQ multiplex PCR reads. Of under 150,000 distinct CDR3 sequences listed, under 95% are singletons. Points from the study as a whole: As acknowledged by the study, its TCR sequencing and HLA analysis included a relatively small number of individuals.

This receptor was taken from a human donor with multiple sclerosis. The sequencing sample was made of CD8+ T cells from PBMCs. The J gene is TRBJ2-3, the V gene TRBV12-3 or TRBV12-4; D assignment may be TRBD1 or TRBD2 (6 bases each). The CDR3 region has the DNA TGTGCCAGCGGGGGGCAAGATACGCAGTATTTT. Its protein product is CASGGQDTQYF.